Below are 7 T cell receptor beta chains sequenced from a single sample in a study of siplizumab effects on memory and regulatory T cells. Repertoires were generated with immunoSEQ multiplex PCR, while TCRdb's copy carries only in-frame clones and drops some. The sample includes approximately 100,000 clones, around 92% of them seen just once. The source material was Tregs sorted from blood. These receptors originate from a human donor in good health.

This rearrangement joins TRBV27 to TRBJ2-1; either TRBD1 or TRBD2 may fit D (5 bases each). Trimming shortened V by 7 bases and J by 0 bases, and 25 bases separated the two germline ends. This CDR3 is 19 amino acids long. Germline assignment: CDR1 MNHEY and CDR2 SMNVEV (reference sequence). DNA of the CDR3: TGTGCCAGCATCAAGTATAAAGTCCCCGGGACCAGCTCCTACAATGAGCAGTTCTTC. This translates into CASIKYKVPGTSSYNEQFF.

The V gene is TRBV11-2, the J gene TRBJ2-1; TRBD1 matches 8 bases. With 4 bases clipped from V and 0 bases from J, the junction kept 5 bases outside the gene matches. CDR1 is SGHAT, CDR2 FQNNGV, per germline. The CDR3 covers 16 residues. The DNA of the CDR3 is TGTGCCAGCAGCTCGCGACAGGGGAGCTCCTACAATGAGCAGTTCTTC. Its translation is CASSSRQGSSYNEQFF. The whole variable domain, filled in from reference TRBV11-2 and TRBJ2-1, reads EAGVAQSPRYKIIEKRQSVAFWCNPISGHATLYWYQQILGQGPKLLIQFQNNGVVDDSQLPKDRFSAERLKGVDSTLKIQPAKLEDSAVYLCASSSRQGSSYNEQFFGPGTRLTVL.

The rearrangement joins TRBV6-1 to TRBJ1-2; no definite D call. The ends were cut back, 2 bases at V and 9 bases at J, with 7 bases in the middle. Per the germline V gene, CDR1 is MNHNS and CDR2 is SASEGT. The CDR3 contains 11 residues. The CDR3 nucleotides read TGTGCCAGCAGTGAATTGGTGAGCTACACCTTC. Translation gives CASSELVSYTF.

The chain recombines TRBV4-1 with TRBJ1-2; 7 positions agree with TRBD1. CDR1 and CDR2 from the germline V gene are MGHRA and YSYEKL. The CDR3 runs to 16 residues. V trimming: 0 bases; J trimming: 4 bases; junction bases outside the gene matches: 8. The CDR3 loop is CASSQDSRTGIYGYTF. DNA for the CDR3: TGCGCCAGCAGCCAAGATTCAAGGACAGGCATCTATGGCTACACCTTC.

The table lists this clone with a count of one. The rearrangement links TRBV5-5 to TRBJ2-7; 7 bases line up with TRBD2. V shed 7 bases, J shed 5 bases, and the junction held 15 bases outside the gene matches. Germline assignment: CDR1 SGHKS and CDR2 YYEKEE (reference sequence). The CDR3 is 15 amino acids. This CDR3 is CASGLGGGWYHEQYF. The CDR3 nucleotides read TGTGCCAGCGGTCTCGGGGGAGGGTGGTATCACGAGCAGTACTTC. Using reference TRBV5-5 and TRBJ2-7 for the parts outside the CDR3, the full variable domain is DAGVTQSPTHLIKTRGQQVTLRCSPISGHKSVSWYQQVLGQGPQFIFQYYEKEERGRGNFPDRFSARQFPNYSSELNVNALLLGDSALYLCASGLGGGWYHEQYFGPGTRLTVT.

The rearrangement joins TRBV28 to TRBJ2-7, with 11 bases lining up with TRBD1. CDR3 length: 15 residues. V was clipped by 3 bases and J by 6 bases; unmatched bases: 7. Per germline, CDR1 MDHEN and CDR2 SYDVKM. This CDR3 is CASSLWGQGVSEQYF. CDR3 coding DNA: TGTGCCAGCAGTTTGTGGGGACAGGGGGTATCCGAGCAGTACTTC.

The chain joins TRBV4-1 to TRBJ1-6; 8 nucleotides align to TRBD1. The CDR3 is 15 amino acids. V was pared by 1 base and J by 9 bases, with 5 bases of the junction left unmatched. CDR1 and CDR2 (germline): MGHRA, YSYEKL. The CDR3 reads CASSQVTGGSSPLHF. In DNA, the CDR3 is TGCGCCAGCAGCCAAGTTACAGGGGGTAGTTCACCCCTCCACTTT.